The 21 T cell receptor beta chains below all came from one sample that was sequenced in a study of technical replicates of blood from a few donors. This table comes from immunoSEQ multiplex PCR, and its TCRdb copy is limited to in-frame clones, with some not included. The sample records about 83,000 clones, 92% being singletons. The specimen sequenced was T cells isolated from PBMCs. These receptors came from a human donor in good health.

The chain carries TRBV6-5 and TRBJ1-1, with D tentatively TRBD1 (5 bases). Per the germline V gene, CDR1 is MNHEY and CDR2 is SVGAGI. V shed 10 bases and J shed 4 bases, with 19 bases lying between them. CDR3 length: 14 residues. The CDR3 DNA sequence: TGTGCCATCATGGAAACTGGGGGGGGCACTGAAGCTTTCTTT. This codes for CAIMETGGGTEAFF.

This clone was recorded once. The rearrangement links TRBV14 to TRBJ2-1; 13 bases align to TRBD2. The germline CDR1 and CDR2 sequences are SGHDN and FVKESK. V trimming: 5 bases; J trimming: 8 bases; junction bases outside the gene matches: 6. CDR3 length equals 15 residues. The CDR3 bases are TGTGCCAGCAGCACGCGGACTAGCGGGAGCCATGAGCAGTTCTTC. Translated: CASSTRTSGSHEQFF.

The chain employs TRBV6-5 and TRBJ2-7; 8 nucleotides agree with TRBD1. Per the germline V gene, CDR1 is MNHEY and CDR2 is SVGAGI. After removal of 0 bases from V and 2 bases from J, the junction contained 6 bases not matched to a gene. The CDR3 contains 16 residues. The CDR3 is CASSYSSGGAPYEQYF. The CDR3 bases are TGTGCCAGCAGTTACTCCTCAGGGGGCGCGCCCTACGAGCAGTACTTC.

The CDR3 spells CATARTGVAYEQYF. In DNA form, the CDR3 reads TGTGCCACCGCCCGTACGGGAGTGGCCTACGAGCAGTACTTC. The V gene is TRBV25-1, the J gene TRBJ2-7, with a possible D match to TRBD2 (6 bases). The CDR3 consists of 14 residues. Looked up from germline, CDR1 is MGHDK and CDR2 is SYGVNS. Trimming took off 10 bases at V and 2 bases at J, with 18 bases between the two ends.

The J gene is TRBJ1-5, the V gene TRBV30; the D is unclear. The V gene's germline CDR1 is GTSNPN and CDR2 SVGIG (reference sequence). The CDR3 extends over 14 amino acids. The germline V and J ends were trimmed by 2 bases and 6 bases, with 14 bases remaining between them. The CDR3 DNA reads TGTGCCTGGAGTCTAGCGGGGTTTGGTCAGCCCCAGCATTTT. Protein product: CAWSLAGFGQPQHF.

V is TRBV11-3 and J is TRBJ2-3, with 11 bases fitting TRBD1. CDR3 length: 16 amino acids. V was clipped by 1 base and J by 4 bases; unmatched bases: 4. Germline CDR1 is SGHNT and CDR2 is YENEEA. CDR3 loop: CASSLGGTGGSDTQYF. CDR3 sequence (DNA): TGTGCCAGCAGCTTAGGCGGGACAGGGGGTTCAGATACGCAGTATTTT.

This clone was counted only a few times. V is TRBV30 and J is TRBJ2-1, with 8 bases lining up with TRBD2. Germline V gene lookup returns CDR1 GTSNPN and CDR2 SVGIG (reference sequence). J was trimmed by 8 bases and V by 1 base; bases with no gene match: 10. There are 15 residues in the CDR3. The CDR3 sequence: CAWSEKGLASDEQFF. The CDR3 nucleotides are TGTGCCTGGAGTGAAAAAGGACTAGCTTCCGATGAGCAGTTCTTC.

This clone was seen more than once but under ten times. The chain recombines TRBV21-1 with TRBJ2-1; whether TRBD1, the table's D call, matches the DNA was not checked. TRBV21-1 is a pseudogene locus. The CDR3 totals 17 residues. CDR3 amino acids: CASSGRSGTLSYNEQFF. CDR3 nucleotide sequence: TGTGCCAGCAGCGGCCGGTCCGGGACACTCTCCTACAATGAGCAGTTCTTC.

The chain combines TRBV5-1 with TRBJ2-1; D call uncertain. Germline lookup yields CDR1 SGHRS and CDR2 YFSETQ. The germline V and J ends were trimmed by 0 bases and 0 bases, with 7 bases remaining between them. CDR3 length: 15 residues. The CDR3 coding sequence is TGCGCCAGCAGCTTGGACCCGAGCTCCTACAATGAGCAGTTCTTC. Translation gives CASSLDPSSYNEQFF.

The rearrangement joins TRBV19 to TRBJ1-1, with 7 bases lining up with TRBD1. Germline CDR1 is LNHDA and CDR2 is SQIVND (reference sequence). CDR3 length: 12 amino acids. V lost 4 bases, J lost 10 bases, and 6 bases stayed unmatched. The CDR3 loop is CASSNSQGRAFF. The CDR3 DNA follows: TGTGCCAGTAGTAATTCACAGGGGCGAGCTTTCTTT.

The chain carries TRBV9 and TRBJ2-7; 10 nucleotides agree with TRBD2. This CDR3 is 14 amino acids long. The trim removed 5 bases at V and 6 bases at J, leaving 8 bases unmatched. CDR1 is SGDLS, CDR2 YYNGEE, per germline. CDR3 protein: CASSESGGVGEQYF. The CDR3 region has the DNA TGTGCCAGCAGTGAAAGCGGGGGGGTAGGCGAGCAGTACTTC.

The chain recombines TRBV6-5 with TRBJ2-7, with a weak D call TRBD1 (6 bases). Germline loops: CDR1 MNHEY, CDR2 SVGAGI. The CDR3 has 15 residues. Between the trimmed V and J ends, which lost 2 bases and 2 bases, there was a span of 13 bases. CDR3 sequence reads: CASSYHPGETYEQYF. In DNA, the CDR3 is TGTGCCAGCAGTTACCACCCAGGGGAAACCTACGAGCAGTACTTC.

The chain links TRBV7-9 to TRBJ2-7; possibly TRBD2 for D (5 bases). The CDR3 contains 12 residues. Germline V CDR1 and CDR2: SEHNR, FQNEAQ (reference sequence). The ends were cut back, 6 bases at V and 5 bases at J, with 11 bases in the middle. CDR3: CASRPEEDEQYF. CDR3 sequence (DNA): TGTGCCAGCAGGCCAGAGGAGGACGAGCAGTACTTC. Drawing the rest from reference TRBV7-9 and TRBJ2-7, the complete variable domain is DTGVSQNPRHKITKRGQNVTFRCDPISEHNRLYWYRQTLGQGPEFLTYFQNEAQLEKSRLLSDRFSAERPKGSFSTLEIQRTEQGDSAMYLCASRPEEDEQYFGPGTRLTVT.

CDR3 sequence (DNA): TGCAGCGTTGCGAGGTCGGGTGAGCAGTTCTTC. This encodes CSVARSGEQFF. This chain connects TRBV29-1 to TRBJ2-1, with D uncertain. V was pared by 4 bases and J by 9 bases, with 10 bases between. Germline CDR1 and CDR2: SQVTM and ANQGSEA. This CDR3 has 11 residues.

The chain is built from TRBV19 and TRBJ2-5, with 9 bases identical to TRBD1. The junction had 12 bases not matched to a gene; V was cut back by 7 bases and J by 6 bases. Germline lookup yields CDR1 LNHDA and CDR2 SQIVND (reference sequence). The length of the CDR3 is 15 residues. The CDR3 bases are TGTGCCAGTACCCATACCACAGGGGGCTGGAAGACCCAGTACTTC. Its translation is CASTHTTGGWKTQYF.

The chain recombines TRBV4-1 with TRBJ2-5, with D possibly being TRBD1 (5 bases). This CDR3 contains 14 residues. The V and J ends lost 5 bases and 1 base respectively, with 11 bases between them. Germline V lookup: CDR1 MGHRA, CDR2 YSYEKL. CDR3 in DNA: TGCGCCAGCAGCTCACAGACAGTCCAAGAGACCCAGTACTTC. Its translation is CASSSQTVQETQYF.

V usage is TRBV2 and J usage is TRBJ1-5; unclear D gene. The CDR3 spans 14 residues. Trimming stripped 4 bases from V and 4 bases from J, with 11 bases between. Germline V gene data show CDR1 as SNHLY and CDR2 as FYNNEI. CDR3 coding DNA: TGTGCCAGCAGTGTGGAACGAGGAAATCAGCCCCAGCATTTT. This codes for CASSVERGNQPQHF.

The chain combines TRBV12-5 with TRBJ2-1; TRBD1 aligns across 7 bases. Per germline, CDR1 LGHNT and CDR2 FRNRAP. CDR3 size: 16 residues. V gave up 6 bases and J gave up 7 bases; unmatched junction bases: 15. Here the CDR3 reads CASGPPPTLRGNEQFF. CDR3 nucleotides: TGTGCTAGTGGCCCTCCCCCCACCCTCAGGGGGAATGAGCAGTTCTTC.

The sample holds a few counts of this clone. The rearrangement joins TRBV2 to TRBJ1-1, with no clear D. The CDR3 contains 14 residues. CDR1 is SNHLY, CDR2 FYNNEI, per germline. The V end was cut by 5 bases, the J end by 6 bases, with 16 bases between. The CDR3 sequence: CASSSVGGGAEAFF. The CDR3 DNA reads TGTGCCAGCAGTTCTGTGGGAGGTGGGGCTGAAGCTTTCTTT.

The J gene is TRBJ1-5, the V gene TRBV7-9; 8 bases fit TRBD1. Germline V gene data show CDR1 as SEHNR and CDR2 as FQNEAQ (reference sequence). V lost 5 bases and J lost 0; bases outside the gene matches: 0. This CDR3 region has 14 residues. CDR3 nucleotide sequence: TGTGCCAGCAGCCAGGGGGCTAGCAATCAGCCCCAGCATTTT. This codes for CASSQGASNQPQHF. Based on the CDR3 plus reference TRBV7-9 and TRBJ1-5, the full variable domain is DTGVSQNPRHKITKRGQNVTFRCDPISEHNRLYWYRQTLGQGPEFLTYFQNEAQLEKSRLLSDRFSAERPKGSFSTLEIQRTEQGDSAMYLCASSQGASNQPQHFGDGTRLSIL.

This sequence joins TRBV5-1 and TRBJ1-1; maybe TRBD1 (5 bases). The germline V and J ends were trimmed by 4 bases and 3 bases, with 19 bases remaining between them. CDR3 length: 16 residues. Germline-derived CDR1 and CDR2 are SGHRS and YFSETQ. The CDR3 nucleotides are TGCGCCAGCAGCCCGATGTTAAGGGTAGGGGACACTGAAGCTTTCTTT. This codes for CASSPMLRVGDTEAFF.